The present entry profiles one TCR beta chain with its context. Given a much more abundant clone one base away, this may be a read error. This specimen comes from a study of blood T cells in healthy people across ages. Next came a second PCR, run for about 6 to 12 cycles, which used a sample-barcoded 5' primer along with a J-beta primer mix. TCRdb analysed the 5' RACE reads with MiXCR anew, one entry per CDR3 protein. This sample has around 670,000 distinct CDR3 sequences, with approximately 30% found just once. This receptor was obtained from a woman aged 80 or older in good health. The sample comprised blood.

Here the CDR3 reads CASSLQQGPAETQFF. Here the CDR3 DNA reads TGTGCCAGCAGCCTACAACAGGGGCCTGCGGAGACCCAGTTCTTC. This chain connects TRBV3-1 to TRBJ2-5; 7 bases are shared with TRBD1. The J call is uncertain, as TRBJ2-1 better fits the DNA end. This CDR3 has 15 residues. The germline CDR1 and CDR2 sequences are LGHDT and YNNKEL (reference sequence).